The 31 T cell receptor beta chains below come from one sample, sequenced in a study of shared clonotypes between healthy human individuals. Repertoires were generated with immunoSEQ multiplex PCR, while TCRdb's copy carries only in-frame clones and drops some. The sample has over a million clones, 98% seen once. The sequenced sample consisted of naive CD4+ T cells sorted from blood. Described subset: CD45RA+ positively selected. Receptors were obtained from a man aged 25-45 years in good health.

This sequence joins TRBV4-1 and TRBJ1-4; the match to TRBD1 covers 8 bases. Germline CDR1 MGHRA, CDR2 YSYEKL. Trimming at V came to 4 bases and at J to 5 bases, leaving 6 bases not matched to a gene. The CDR3 runs 15 residues. This CDR3 reads CASSRTGTGNEKLFF. The DNA for the CDR3 is TGCGCCAGCAGCCGCACCGGGACAGGAAATGAAAAACTGTTTTTT.

J is TRBJ2-1 and V is TRBV6-5; 13 positions match TRBD2. Germline CDR1 MNHEY, CDR2 SVGAGI. This CDR3 contains 14 residues. The V and J ends lost 10 bases and 6 bases, in that order; junction bases with no gene match: 6. CDR3 loop: CATRTSGSGNEQFF. Written as DNA, the CDR3 is TGTGCCACCCGGACTAGCGGGAGCGGCAATGAGCAGTTCTTC.

This clone was observed once. V gene TRBV11-2 combines with J gene TRBJ2-5, with 9 bases that match TRBD2. The ends lost 2 bases at V and 4 bases at J; junction bases unmatched: 5. Germline V CDR1 and CDR2: SGHAT, FQNNGV. The CDR3 runs 15 residues. CDR3 sequence: CASSLQGLARETQYF. DNA for the CDR3: TGTGCCAGCAGCTTACAGGGACTAGCTCGAGAGACCCAGTACTTC.

The V call is TRBV9, the J call TRBJ2-1; 8 nucleotides line up with TRBD2. The CDR3 has 19 amino acids. Germline values: CDR1 SGDLS, CDR2 YYNGEE. The J segment lost 6 bases and the V segment lost 3 bases, leaving 20 bases of the junction unmatched. CDR3 sequence reads: CASSAGVAGLGGTINEQFF. Written as DNA, the CDR3 is TGTGCCAGCAGCGCCGGGGTAGCGGGATTAGGTGGGACGATCAATGAGCAGTTCTTC.

The chain couples TRBV11-2 to TRBJ2-1; 8 nucleotides agree with TRBD1. The germline V gene has CDR1 SGHAT and CDR2 FQNNGV. V gave up 5 bases and J gave up 10 bases; unmatched junction bases: 10. This CDR3 region has 14 residues. The CDR3 bases are TGTGCCAGCAGCCCGGGACAGGCGGTCGGGGAGCAGTTCTTC. Its translation: CASSPGQAVGEQFF.

This clone has a single count. The sample holds other DNA sequences that translate to the same CDR3. V gene TRBV19 combines with J gene TRBJ2-7; 10 bases align to TRBD1. V trimming: 6 bases; J trimming: 1 base; junction bases outside the gene matches: 6. This CDR3 contains 15 residues. Germline values: CDR1 LNHDA, CDR2 SQIVND (reference sequence). The CDR3 sequence: CASSTGTGVSYEQYF. The CDR3 DNA is TGTGCCAGTAGCACGGGGACAGGGGTATCCTACGAGCAGTACTTC. The entire variable domain, with the rest obtained from reference TRBV19 and TRBJ2-7, is as follows: DGGITQSPKYLFRKEGQNVTLSCEQNLNHDAMYWYRQDPGQGLRLIYYSQIVNDFQKGDIAEGYSVSREKKESFPLTVTSAQKNPTAFYLCASSTGTGVSYEQYFGPGTRLTVT.

The chain recombines TRBV30 with TRBJ2-2, with TRBD1 matching 9 bases. Germline assignment: CDR1 GTSNPN and CDR2 SVGIG (reference sequence). Trimming took 8 bases from V and 3 from J; bases not matched to a gene: 19. The CDR3 has 18 amino acids. CDR3 in amino acids: CALESGTGISSHTGELFF. The CDR3 region has the DNA TGTGCCCTGGAATCCGGGACAGGGATTTCGAGTCACACCGGGGAGCTGTTTTTT.

The chain employs TRBV19 and TRBJ2-1, with no clear D. The germline gives CDR1 LNHDA, CDR2 SQIVND (reference sequence). The CDR3 length is 14 residues. Trimming took off 8 bases at V and 7 bases at J, with 18 bases between the two ends. The DNA of the CDR3 is TGTGCCAGTCGAAAACAAGACCTAGTTAATGAGCAGTTCTTC. Translation gives CASRKQDLVNEQFF. Full variable domain (rest looked up from reference TRBV19 and TRBJ2-1): DGGITQSPKYLFRKEGQNVTLSCEQNLNHDAMYWYRQDPGQGLRLIYYSQIVNDFQKGDIAEGYSVSREKKESFPLTVTSAQKNPTAFYLCASRKQDLVNEQFFGPGTRLTVL.

This chain connects TRBV28 to TRBJ2-1; 8 bases are a match to TRBD2. CDR3 size: 16 residues. Germline-derived CDR1 and CDR2 are MDHEN and SYDVKM. V was clipped by 5 bases and J by 4 bases; unmatched bases: 10. The CDR3 nucleotides read TGTGCCAGCAGTCAGACTAGCGCGGAGAAATACAATGAGCAGTTCTTC. Translated, it gives CASSQTSAEKYNEQFF.

The genes are TRBV14 and TRBJ1-2; maybe TRBD1 (6 bases). The germline V gene has CDR1 SGHDN and CDR2 FVKESK. The CDR3 runs 13 residues. Trimming stripped 1 base from V and 8 bases from J, with 11 bases between. The CDR3 here is CASSQARGPGYTF. The CDR3 DNA follows: TGTGCCAGCAGCCAAGCTCGGGGGCCGGGCTACACCTTC.

The genes are TRBV5-6 and TRBJ2-2; TRBD2 might be the D (5 bases). Trimming took 5 bases from V and 6 from J, leaving 17 bases between them. This CDR3 is 15 amino acids long. Germline CDR1 SGHDT, CDR2 YYEEEE. CDR3 in amino acids: CASSGSGSSPGELFF. The CDR3 coding sequence is TGTGCCAGCAGTGGTTCGGGGTCGTCACCCGGGGAGCTGTTTTTT.

This rearrangement joins TRBV11-2 to TRBJ2-1, with 7 bases that match TRBD2. The germline CDR1 and CDR2 sequences are SGHAT and FQNNGV. This CDR3 spans 16 amino acids. V lost 5 bases and J lost 0; bases outside the gene matches: 7. The CDR3 DNA reads as TGTGCCAGCAGCCCAAGCCTAGCGGTCTCCTACAATGAGCAGTTCTTC. Amino acid sequence: CASSPSLAVSYNEQFF.

This chain links TRBV19 with TRBJ1-5; D unresolved. Deletions cut 8 bases from V and 1 base from J, with 12 bases between. Germline CDR1 and CDR2: LNHDA and SQIVND (reference sequence). CDR3 length equals 14 residues. The CDR3 DNA reads as TGTGCCAGTGGGGAGCATCGGAGCAATCAGCCCCAGCATTTT. It codes for CASGEHRSNQPQHF.

The chain has TRBV5-1 and TRBJ2-1; a possible D gene is TRBD2 (5 bases). Germline V lookup: CDR1 SGHRS, CDR2 YFSETQ. The CDR3 spans 14 residues. V was trimmed by 8 bases and J by 0 bases, leaving 12 bases between them. DNA for the CDR3: TGCGCCAGTACACAGCGGAGCTCCTACAATGAGCAGTTCTTC. It yields the protein CASTQRSSYNEQFF. The full variable domain, in which reference TRBV5-1 and TRBJ2-1 provide the parts outside the CDR3, is KAGVTQTPRYLIKTRGQQVTLSCSPISGHRSVSWYQQTPGQGLQFLFEYFSETQRNKGNFPGRFSGRQFSNSRSEMNVSTLELGDSALYLCASTQRSSYNEQFFGPGTRLTVL.

The chain combines TRBV18 with TRBJ2-5; no definite D call. The CDR3 is 14 amino acids. Trimming stripped 1 base from V and 2 bases from J, with 8 bases between. Germline CDR1 is KGHSH and CDR2 is LQKENI. The CDR3 protein is CASSPLALQETQYF. CDR3 nucleotide sequence: TGTGCCAGCTCACCACTCGCGTTGCAAGAGACCCAGTACTTC. Variable domain in full (rest from reference TRBV18 and TRBJ2-5): NAGVMQNPRHLVRRRGQEARLRCSPMKGHSHVYWYRQLPEEGLKFMVYLQKENIIDESGMPKERFSAEFPKEGPSILRIQQVVRGDSAAYFCASSPLALQETQYFGPGTRLLVL.

The CDR3, as DNA: TGTGCCAGCAGTGGGAGGGCTGGGGAGACCCAGTACTTC. Amino acid sequence: CASSGRAGETQYF. This chain joins TRBV6-1 and TRBJ2-5; D may be TRBD2 (6 bases). CDR3 size: 13 residues. The germline gives CDR1 MNHNS, CDR2 SASEGT. Deletions cut 4 bases from V and 5 bases from J, with 11 bases between.

The J gene is TRBJ1-2, the V gene TRBV6-5; maybe TRBD1 (6 bases). The CDR3 is 14 amino acids. Germline assignment: CDR1 MNHEY and CDR2 SVGAGI. Trimming took off 6 bases at V and 4 bases at J, with 15 bases between the two ends. CDR3 in amino acids: CASSLTGLGYGYTF. Here the CDR3 DNA reads TGTGCCAGCAGCCTTACAGGGCTGGGCTATGGCTACACCTTC.

The rearrangement uses TRBV19 and TRBJ1-5, with D perhaps matching TRBD1 (5 bases). Germline V lookup: CDR1 LNHDA, CDR2 SQIVND (reference sequence). CDR3 length: 15 amino acids. V dropped 7 bases and J dropped 7 bases, with 20 bases sitting between them. The CDR3 here is CASKSLGREMQPQHF. The CDR3 DNA reads as TGTGCCAGTAAAAGTCTGGGCAGGGAGATGCAGCCCCAGCATTTT. The variable domain in full, completed from reference TRBV19 and TRBJ1-5, reads DGGITQSPKYLFRKEGQNVTLSCEQNLNHDAMYWYRQDPGQGLRLIYYSQIVNDFQKGDIAEGYSVSREKKESFPLTVTSAQKNPTAFYLCASKSLGREMQPQHFGDGTRLSIL.

This sequence joins TRBV7-5 and TRBJ1-2; the table calls TRBD1, which could not be checked here. TRBV7-5 is an annotated pseudogene. This CDR3 has 16 residues. The CDR3 coding sequence is TGTGCCAGAAGCCCTACGACCGACAGGGGGGCGTTTGGCTACACCTTC. Residues: CARSPTTDRGAFGYTF.

The rearrangement links TRBV19 to TRBJ1-4; D not certain. Germline-derived CDR1 and CDR2 are LNHDA and SQIVND (reference sequence). Between the trimmed V and J ends, which lost 6 bases and 4 bases, there was a span of 12 bases. This CDR3 comprises 14 residues. The CDR3 loop reads CASRMSGGNEKLFF. For the CDR3, the DNA is TGTGCCAGTAGAATGAGCGGCGGTAATGAAAAACTGTTTTTT.

This chain links TRBV5-1 with TRBJ2-1; 12 nucleotides agree with TRBD2. Germline V gene data show CDR1 as SGHRS and CDR2 as YFSETQ. Trimming cost V 3 bases and J 5 bases; bases outside gene matches: 6. The CDR3 extends over 16 amino acids. CDR3 protein: CASSSTRTSGNNEQFF. CDR3 nucleotide sequence: TGCGCCAGCAGCTCCACAAGGACTAGCGGGAACAATGAGCAGTTCTTC.

J is TRBJ2-7 and V is TRBV15; the D is unclear. Germline CDR1 and CDR2: LNHNV and YYDKDF (reference sequence). The germline V and J ends were trimmed by 3 bases and 5 bases, with 5 bases remaining between them. This CDR3 has 11 residues. CDR3 bases: TGTGCCACCAGCAGCAAAGACGAGCAGTACTTC. Translation: CATSSKDEQYF. Supplemented by reference TRBV15 and TRBJ2-7, the full variable domain reads DAMVIQNPRYQVTQFGKPVTLSCSQTLNHNVMYWYQQKSSQAPKLLFHYYDKDFNNEADTPDNFQSRRPNTSFCFLDIRSPGLGDTAMYLCATSSKDEQYFGPGTRLTVT.

The chain employs TRBV7-2 and TRBJ2-5; D might be TRBD2 (6 bases). The germline V gene has CDR1 SGHTA and CDR2 FQGNSA. The CDR3 totals 14 residues. Trimming pared 1 base from V and 13 bases from J, leaving 19 bases between. The CDR3 protein is CASSLGRASLALYF. CDR3 sequence (DNA): TGTGCCAGCAGCTTAGGCCGTGCATCTCTAGCGCTGTACTTC.

The count of this clone is one. This chain links TRBV6-5 with TRBJ2-1; D not certain. Trimming cost V 6 bases and J 5 bases, with 17 bases left between them. Germline CDR1 reads MNHEY; CDR2 reads SVGAGI. There are 15 residues in the CDR3. The CDR3 loop is CASSLLPRRHNEQFF. CDR3 DNA sequence: TGTGCCAGCAGCCTCCTCCCTCGCAGACACAATGAGCAGTTCTTC.

The gene calls are TRBV18 and TRBJ2-6; D unclear. The ends were cut back, 2 bases at V and 2 bases at J, with 10 bases in the middle. The CDR3 covers 16 residues. The germline V gene has CDR1 KGHSH and CDR2 LQKENI. CDR3 loop: CASSPFKLTGANVLTF. For the CDR3, the DNA is TGTGCCAGCTCACCATTTAAGCTTACTGGGGCCAACGTCCTGACTTTC.

This chain connects TRBV30 to TRBJ2-6; D is perhaps TRBD2 (6 bases). V was clipped by 0 bases and J by 2 bases, with 11 bases between them. This CDR3 has 16 amino acids. The germline V gene has CDR1 GTSNPN and CDR2 SVGIG (reference sequence). The CDR3 DNA sequence: TGTGCCTGGAGTGTGGGAGGTTCGGCTGGGGCCAACGTCCTGACTTTC. This sequence encodes CAWSVGGSAGANVLTF.

The chain is built from TRBV2 and TRBJ2-1; D ambiguous. Trimming stripped 2 bases from V and 4 bases from J, with 6 bases between. The CDR3 length is 13 residues. Per germline, CDR1 SNHLY and CDR2 FYNNEI. CDR3 amino acids: CASSESEYNEQFF. The CDR3 DNA sequence: TGTGCCAGCAGTGAATCAGAGTACAATGAGCAGTTCTTC.

V usage is TRBV5-1 and J usage is TRBJ2-1; possibly TRBD2 for D (5 bases). The germline CDR1 and CDR2 sequences are SGHRS and YFSETQ. This CDR3 has 13 residues. Trimming left V 6 bases short and J 5 bases short, with 12 bases between. CDR3 sequence: CASKASRDNEQFF. CDR3 in DNA: TGCGCCAGCAAGGCTAGCAGAGACAATGAGCAGTTCTTC.

This chain joins TRBV10-1 and TRBJ2-3; a weak D match, TRBD1 (6 bases). The length of the CDR3 is 14 residues. The germline gives CDR1 WNHNN, CDR2 SYGVQD (reference sequence). Trimming removed 6 bases at V and 10 bases at J, with 20 bases between. The DNA of the CDR3 is TGCGCCAGCAGCGAAGCCCTTGGGGGCTCGGCGCAGTATTTT. Protein: CASSEALGGSAQYF.

The chain couples TRBV15 to TRBJ1-4; 9 positions agree with TRBD1. This CDR3 contains 17 residues. V shed 0 bases, J shed 7 bases, and the junction held 9 bases outside the gene matches. Per germline, CDR1 LNHNV and CDR2 YYDKDF (reference sequence). The CDR3 loop is CATSRDLGGTGFEKLFF. Here the CDR3 DNA reads TGTGCCACCAGCAGAGATTTAGGCGGGACAGGGTTTGAAAAACTGTTTTTT.

About this clone itself: The sample has other DNA sequences that encode this CDR3 too. V usage is TRBV5-1 and J usage is TRBJ2-7; TRBD2 is a possible D gene (6 bases). The CDR3 runs 14 residues. V was trimmed by 4 bases and J by 0 bases, leaving 11 bases between them. The germline V gene encodes CDR1 SGHRS and CDR2 YFSETQ. The CDR3 region has the DNA TGCGCCAGCAGCCCGGCGGGAAGCTCCTACGAGCAGTACTTC. This codes for CASSPAGSSYEQYF.